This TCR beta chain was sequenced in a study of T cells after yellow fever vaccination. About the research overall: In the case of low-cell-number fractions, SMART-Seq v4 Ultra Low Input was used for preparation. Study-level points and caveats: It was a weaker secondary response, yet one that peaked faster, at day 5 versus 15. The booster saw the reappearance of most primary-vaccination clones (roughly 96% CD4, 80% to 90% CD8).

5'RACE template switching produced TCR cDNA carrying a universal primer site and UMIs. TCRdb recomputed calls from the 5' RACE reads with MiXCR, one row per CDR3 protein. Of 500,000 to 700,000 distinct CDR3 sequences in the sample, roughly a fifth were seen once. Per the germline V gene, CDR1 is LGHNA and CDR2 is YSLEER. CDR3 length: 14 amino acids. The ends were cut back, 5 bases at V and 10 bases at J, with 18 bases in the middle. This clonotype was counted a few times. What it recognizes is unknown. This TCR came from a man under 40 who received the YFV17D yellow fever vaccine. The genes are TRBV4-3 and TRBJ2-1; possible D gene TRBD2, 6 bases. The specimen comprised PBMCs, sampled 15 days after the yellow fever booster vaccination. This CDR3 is CASSAVDGSGEQFF. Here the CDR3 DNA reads TGCGCCAGCAGCGCAGTAGACGGGAGCGGGGAGCAGTTCTTC.